A selection of T cell receptor beta chains follows, all from one sample in a study of shared clonotypes between healthy human individuals. This table comes from immunoSEQ multiplex PCR, and its TCRdb copy is limited to in-frame clones, with some not included. The data hold about 980,000 clones, with approximately 76% observed a single time. The sample comprised memory CD4+ T cells sorted from blood. The receptors come from a man between 18 and 35 years old in good health. Each CDR3 is given with its conserved first and last residue. Fields, in order: CDR3 protein, CDR3 DNA, V gene, clone size, J gene, D gene. D genes are given only for firm matches. For some rows the clone size is stated as once, few or many, or as a class when expanded; others skip it.

CASSPRWTGGIGYTF	TGTGCCAGCAGCCCGAGGTGGACAGGGGGCATTGGCTACACCTTC	TRBV7-9	once	TRBJ1-2	TRBD1
CASSLDSSRAVGEQFF	TGTGCCAGCAGCTTGGATAGTTCACGGGCGGTTGGTGAGCAGTTCTTC	TRBV5-6	.	TRBJ2-1	.
CASGAPVYEQYF	TGTGCCAGCGGCGCCCCGGTCTACGAGCAGTACTTC	TRBV7-8	.	TRBJ2-7	.
CASSPPPNQRGLYNEQFF	TGTGCCAGCAGCCCACCCCCAAACCAGCGGGGGCTCTACAATGAGCAGTTCTTC	TRBV5-5	once	TRBJ2-1	TRBD2
CASKKGGSYNEQFF	TGTGCCAGCAAGAAGGGGGGGTCCTACAATGAGCAGTTCTTC	TRBV6-5	.	TRBJ2-1	.
CASSSSGREAPDTQYF	TGTGCCAGCAGCTCTAGCGGGAGGGAGGCCCCAGATACGCAGTATTTT	TRBV13	.	TRBJ2-3	TRBD2
CASSPMGFYEQYF	TGCGCCAGCAGCCCGATGGGGTTTTACGAGCAGTACTTC	TRBV5-1	.	TRBJ2-7	.
CASSFGTVGTYEQYF	TGTGCCAGCAGCTTTGGGACTGTAGGAACCTACGAGCAGTACTTC	TRBV11-1	few	TRBJ2-7	.
CAAQEAWGTEAFF	TGTGCCGCCCAGGAGGCCTGGGGCACTGAAGCTTTCTTT	TRBV10-3	.	TRBJ1-1	.
CASSQELNQPQHF	TGCGCCAGCAGCCAAGAACTCAATCAGCCCCAGCATTTT	TRBV4-1	.	TRBJ1-5	.
CAISEGRTVNTGELFF	TGTGCCATCAGTGAGGGAAGGACGGTCAACACCGGGGAGCTGTTTTTT	TRBV10-3	.	TRBJ2-2	.
CARSPSGAGGGDEQYF	TGTGCCAGAAGCCCATCGGGCGCTGGGGGGGGCGACGAGCAGTACTTC	TRBV7-5	.	TRBJ2-7	.
CASSPAAPDGYTF	TGTGCCAGCAGTCCAGCGGCCCCTGACGGCTACACCTTC	TRBV6-5	.	TRBJ1-2	.
CASSPGTSNTGELFF	TGCGCCAGCAGCCCCGGGACATCGAACACCGGGGAGCTGTTTTTT	TRBV5-1	few	TRBJ2-2	.
CASSLDLGWDTQYF	TGTGCCAGCAGCTTAGACCTAGGATGGGATACGCAGTATTTT	TRBV7-9	.	TRBJ2-3	.
CASREDRGSATDTQYF	TGTGCCAGCAGGGAAGACAGGGGGAGCGCAACAGATACGCAGTATTTT	TRBV7-8	.	TRBJ2-3	TRBD1
CASSPTGTKGAVYEQYF	TGTGCCAGCAGCCCTACCGGTACGAAGGGGGCAGTTTACGAGCAGTACTTC	TRBV5-6	.	TRBJ2-7	TRBD1
CASSLGVGREAFF	TGTGCCAGCAGCTTAGGAGTGGGAAGAGAAGCTTTCTTT	TRBV7-9	.	TRBJ1-1	.
CASSSGVRGATDTQYF	TGTGCCAGCAGCTCGGGGGTGCGGGGGGCCACAGATACGCAGTATTTT	TRBV11-2	.	TRBJ2-3	TRBD2
CASSLVRLAGDNEQFF	TGCGCCAGCAGCTTGGTTCGATTAGCGGGAGATAATGAGCAGTTCTTC	TRBV5-1	.	TRBJ2-1	TRBD2
CASSLTPNYGYTF	TGTGCCAGCAGCTTGACACCGAACTATGGCTACACCTTC	TRBV7-9	.	TRBJ1-2	.
CASSFGESDYNSPLHF	TGTGCCAGCAGTTTCGGAGAGTCGGATTATAATTCACCCCTCCACTTT	TRBV7-9	.	TRBJ1-6	.
CASSYLGLEQYF	TGTGCCAGCAGCTACCTGGGTCTCGAGCAGTACTTC	TRBV5-8	.	TRBJ2-7	.
CASSTSKENTIYF	TGTGCCAGCTCAACTTCGAAGGAAAACACCATATATTTT	TRBV7-9	.	TRBJ1-3	.
CAISVGEHQPQHF	TGTGCCATCAGTGTAGGGGAACATCAGCCCCAGCATTTT	TRBV10-3	few	TRBJ1-5	.
CAWRSGTTVSYNEQFF	TGTGCCTGGAGGTCCGGGACAACAGTCTCCTACAATGAGCAGTTCTTC	TRBV30	many	TRBJ2-1	.
CASSFPGNEQYF	TGTGCCAGCAGCTTTCCGGGCAACGAGCAGTACTTC	TRBV7-2	.	TRBJ2-7	.
CASSQDETGGRPSYNSPLHF	TGTGCCAGCAGCCAAGATGAGACAGGGGGCAGACCCTCCTATAATTCACCCCTCCACTTT	TRBV14	.	TRBJ1-6	TRBD1
CAISIRGTGWSYTF	TGTGCCATCAGTATCCGTGGGACAGGGTGGTCGTACACCTTC	TRBV10-3	once	TRBJ1-2	TRBD1
CASSIGPFSGYTF	TGTGCCAGTAGTATTGGCCCATTCTCCGGCTACACCTTC	TRBV19	.	TRBJ1-2	.
CSVASAVNTGELFF	TGCAGCGTTGCCTCGGCGGTTAACACCGGGGAGCTGTTTTTT	TRBV29-1	.	TRBJ2-2	.
CASSEWSPLHF	TGTGCCAGCAGTGAGTGGTCCCCCCTCCACTTT	TRBV6-1	.	TRBJ1-6	.
CASSYSENTEAFF	TGTGCCAGCAGTTATTCGGAGAACACTGAAGCTTTCTTT	TRBV27	.	TRBJ1-1	.
CASSKAGTNEQFF	TGTGCCAGCAGCAAAGCGGGAACCAATGAGCAGTTCTTC	TRBV7-2	.	TRBJ2-1	TRBD2
CATSETYTGELFF	TGCGCCACCTCAGAGACCTACACCGGGGAGCTGTTTTTT	TRBV10-1	.	TRBJ2-2	.
CATSRGTDRTGRNQPQHF	TGTGCCACCAGCAGGGGTACGGACCGGACAGGGAGGAATCAGCCCCAGCATTTT	TRBV15	once	TRBJ1-5	TRBD1
CASSQEGSSTDTQYF	TGCGCCAGCAGCCAAGAGGGATCCAGCACAGATACGCAGTATTTT	TRBV4-3	.	TRBJ2-3	.
CASSIRRGDYEQYF	TGTGCCAGTAGTATTAGGAGGGGGGACTACGAGCAGTACTTC	TRBV19	.	TRBJ2-7	.
CSAGDRMSYEQYF	TGCAGCGCCGGGGACCGAATGTCCTACGAGCAGTACTTC	TRBV29-1	.	TRBJ2-7	.
CASSDLASNQPQHF	TGTGCCAGCAGTGATTTGGCTTCAAATCAGCCCCAGCATTTT	TRBV6-1	few	TRBJ1-5	.
CATSRSGISGANVLTF	TGTGCCACCAGCAGATCAGGGATATCTGGGGCCAACGTCCTGACTTTC	TRBV15	few	TRBJ2-6	.
CASGLFPNTGELFF	TGTGCTAGTGGTTTGTTTCCGAACACCGGGGAGCTGTTTTTT	TRBV12-5	.	TRBJ2-2	.